Following are 27 T cell receptor beta chains from one sample sequenced in a study of blood T cells in healthy people across ages. Together with a sample-barcoded 5' primer, a J-beta primer mix was included in a second PCR lasting about 7 to 11 cycles. TCRdb re-called the 5' RACE reads through MiXCR, storing one row per CDR3 protein. This table has more than 650,000 distinct CDR3 sequences, approximately 55% appearing once. The sample consisted of blood. These receptors were obtained from a man older than 75 in good health.

The chain is built from TRBV18 and TRBJ1-6; perhaps TRBD1 as D (5 bases). The CDR3 extends over 15 amino acids. Deletions cut 3 bases from V and 5 bases from J, with 11 bases between. From germline, CDR1 is KGHSH and CDR2 LQKENI. CDR3 coding DNA: TGTGCCAGCTCACCTATCGGGACCGATAATTCACCCCTCCACTTT. This translates into CASSPIGTDNSPLHF.

The CDR3: CASSYDRGDYEQYF. DNA of the CDR3: TGTGCCAGCAGCTATGACAGGGGGGACTACGAGCAGTACTTC. The chain employs TRBV7-3 and TRBJ2-4; TRBD1 aligns across 9 bases. The J call could be wrong; TRBJ2-7 is a better fit for the DNA end. Germline CDR1 SGHTA, CDR2 FQGTGA. The CDR3 consists of 14 residues.

The chain recombines TRBV20-1 with TRBJ1-6, with 11 nucleotides matching TRBD1. V was pared by 3 bases and J by 9 bases, with 4 bases of the junction left unmatched. This CDR3 is 14 amino acids long. The germline gives CDR1 DFQATT, CDR2 SNEGSKA (reference sequence). CDR3 residues: CSARAGTGGSPLHF. In DNA form, the CDR3 reads TGCAGTGCTAGGGCCGGGACAGGGGGTTCACCCCTCCACTTT.

The V call is TRBV15, the J call TRBJ2-5; D is undetermined. Deletions cut 3 bases from V and 4 bases from J, with 15 bases between. This CDR3 spans 15 amino acids. Germline V gene lookup returns CDR1 LNHNV and CDR2 YYDKDF (reference sequence). Here the CDR3 reads CATSSDFQVAETQYF. The CDR3 region has the DNA TGTGCCACCAGCAGTGATTTTCAGGTTGCAGAGACCCAGTACTTC.

In this sample, this clonotype turned up a few times. The chain employs TRBV7-9 and TRBJ2-1, with 8 bases identical to TRBD2. With 2 bases clipped from V and 9 bases from J, the junction kept 9 bases outside the gene matches. The CDR3 has 15 residues. Germline V gives CDR1 SEHNR, CDR2 FQNEAQ (reference sequence). The CDR3 sequence: CASSLLWRGDGEQFF. The CDR3 nucleotides read TGTGCCAGCAGCTTACTCTGGCGGGGGGATGGTGAGCAGTTCTTC. The whole variable domain, remainder taken from reference TRBV7-9 and TRBJ2-1, is DTGVSQNPRHKITKRGQNVTFRCDPISEHNRLYWYRQTLGQGPEFLTYFQNEAQLEKSRLLSDRFSAERPKGSFSTLEIQRTEQGDSAMYLCASSLLWRGDGEQFFGPGTRLTVL.

V usage is TRBV7-9 and J usage is TRBJ1-1, with D uncertain. The V and J ends lost 3 bases and 1 base respectively, with 12 bases between them. This CDR3 has 15 residues. Germline-derived CDR1 and CDR2 are SEHNR and FQNEAQ (reference sequence). In nucleotides, the CDR3 is TGTGCCAGCAGCTTCACGCTACAGAGGAACACTGAAGCTTTCTTT. It encodes CASSFTLQRNTEAFF.

The chain has TRBV20-1 and TRBJ2-7; 8 bases map to TRBD1. Germline V gene data show CDR1 as DFQATT and CDR2 as SNEGSKA (reference sequence). The length of the CDR3 is 14 residues. Losses at the gene ends were 6 bases for V and 0 bases for J; bases not matched to a gene: 7. CDR3 DNA sequence: TGCAGTGCAAAGGACAGGGCGCTCTCCTACGAGCAGTACTTC. It encodes CSAKDRALSYEQYF.

The chain combines TRBV13 with TRBJ2-1; TRBD2 matches at 7 bases. The CDR3 contains 15 residues. V gave up 4 bases and J gave up 13 bases; unmatched junction bases: 16. Looked up from germline, CDR1 is PRHDT and CDR2 is FYEKMQ (reference sequence). The CDR3 region has the DNA TGTGCCAGCAGCTCTCGGCGGGAGACTACGGAGACCCAGTTCTTC. This translates into CASSSRRETTETQFF. Drawing the rest from reference TRBV13 and TRBJ2-1, the complete variable domain is AAGVIQSPRHLIKEKRETATLKCYPIPRHDTVYWYQQGPGQDPQFLISFYEKMQSDKGSIPDRFSAQQFSDYHSELNMSSLELGDSALYFCASSSRRETTETQFFGPGTRLTVL.

The chain combines TRBV27 with TRBJ1-6; a weak D match, TRBD1 (6 bases). Trimming took off 0 bases at V and 16 bases at J, with 13 bases between the two ends. This CDR3 has 13 amino acids. Germline V gives CDR1 MNHEY, CDR2 SMNVEV (reference sequence). Here the CDR3 DNA reads TGTGCCAGCAGTTTATCGGAGGTGGGACAACTCCACTTT. Translating it yields CASSLSEVGQLHF.

The V gene is TRBV7-9, the J gene TRBJ1-4; D call uncertain. V gave up 2 bases and J gave up 0 bases, with 7 bases separating them. CDR3 length equals 15 residues. Germline values: CDR1 SEHNR, CDR2 FQNEAQ (reference sequence). The CDR3 here is CASSLTRATNEKLFF. The DNA for the CDR3 is TGTGCCAGCAGCTTAACCAGAGCAACTAATGAAAAACTGTTTTTT.

This sequence joins TRBV28 and TRBJ2-6, with 9 bases identical to TRBD2. Trimming removed 6 bases from V and 3 bases from J; junction bases left unmatched: 9. Germline lookup yields CDR1 MDHEN and CDR2 SYDVKM. The length of the CDR3 is 17 residues. The CDR3 here is CASSPTSGRYGANVLTF. CDR3 DNA sequence: TGTGCCAGCAGCCCGACTAGCGGCCGATATGGGGCCAACGTCCTGACTTTC.

The rearrangement uses TRBV29-1 and TRBJ2-1; 9 nucleotides line up with TRBD1. Trimming took 7 bases from V and 7 from J; bases not matched to a gene: 11. This CDR3 contains 14 residues. Germline assignment: CDR1 SQVTM and CDR2 ANQGSEA. CDR3 DNA sequence: TGCAGCGCTTCAAGGACAGGGGTGGGAAATGAGCAGTTCTTC. Residues: CSASRTGVGNEQFF.

Written as DNA, the CDR3 is TGCAGTGCTTCGAGCCGGGACAGGAGCTCCTACGAGCAGTTCTTC. Residues: CSASSRDRSSYEQFF. The chain couples TRBV20-1 to TRBJ2-7; 8 bases fit TRBD1. Near its end, the DNA agrees better with TRBJ2-1, so the J call may be wrong. The CDR3 loop spans 15 amino acids. Looked up from germline, CDR1 is DFQATT and CDR2 is SNEGSKA (reference sequence).

This clonotype is a singleton in its sample. The V gene is TRBV2, the J gene TRBJ2-3; 8 positions match TRBD2. Germline V gives CDR1 SNHLY, CDR2 FYNNEI. V lost 8 bases, J lost 2 bases, and 6 bases stayed unmatched. The CDR3 covers 14 residues. CDR3 bases: TGTGCCAGCGAAGTAGCGGGGATCACAGATACGCAGTATTTT. This codes for CASEVAGITDTQYF.

The chain recombines TRBV5-1 with TRBJ2-4; D is possibly TRBD2 (6 bases). The V gene's germline CDR1 is SGHRS and CDR2 YFSETQ. Trimming stripped 4 bases from V and 8 bases from J, with 7 bases between. The length of the CDR3 is 11 residues. The CDR3 here is CASSTGDIQYF. CDR3 sequence (DNA): TGCGCCAGCAGCACGGGGGACATTCAGTACTTC.

This clonotype turned up a few times. The chain couples TRBV12-1 to TRBJ2-3. TRBV12-1 is annotated as a pseudogene. This CDR3 contains 16 residues. CDR3 sequence (DNA): TGTGCCAGCAGCTATGCGACTAAACGGGGCACAGATACGCAGTATTTT. Translation gives CASSYATKRGTDTQYF.

The J gene is TRBJ2-1, the V gene TRBV27; 9 bases line up with TRBD2. The J segment lost 4 bases and the V segment lost 8 bases, leaving 3 bases of the junction unmatched. This CDR3 contains 13 residues. Germline lookup yields CDR1 MNHEY and CDR2 SMNVEV (reference sequence). DNA for the CDR3: TGTGCCAGCGCGAGCGGGGGGTACAATGAGCAGTTCTTC. Amino acid sequence: CASASGGYNEQFF.

This chain joins TRBV27 and TRBJ2-2; 8 bases map to TRBD2. CDR3 size: 17 residues. Trimming removed 5 bases from V and 1 base from J; junction bases left unmatched: 9. Germline loops: CDR1 MNHEY, CDR2 SMNVEV (reference sequence). The CDR3 DNA reads as TGTGCCAGCAGTCCAGCCGGACTAGCACTGAACACCGGGGAGCTGTTTTTT. It specifies CASSPAGLALNTGELFF.

A few counts support this clonotype. The gene calls are TRBV11-1 and TRBJ2-3, with no clear D. The germline V gene has CDR1 SGHAT and CDR2 FQDESV (reference sequence). V lost 5 bases, J lost 0 bases, and 9 bases lay in between. The CDR3 loop spans 14 amino acids. DNA of the CDR3: TGTGCCAGCAGCAGGGTGTTAAGCACAGATACGCAGTATTTT. Its protein product is CASSRVLSTDTQYF.

The chain couples TRBV20-1 to TRBJ2-3; a possible D gene is TRBD2 (5 bases). CDR1 is DFQATT and CDR2 is SNEGSKA in the germline V gene (reference sequence). This CDR3 is built from 14 residues. Trimming removed 6 bases from V and 6 bases from J, with 19 bases in between. CDR3 bases: TGCAGTGCCCTAGATGGGAGAAATTTGGATACGCAGTATTTT. Translating gives CSALDGRNLDTQYF.

This clonotype was observed a few times. The gene calls are TRBV10-2 and TRBJ2-3; 11 bases map to TRBD2. CDR3 size: 15 residues. The V and J ends lost 6 bases and 3 bases, in that order; junction bases with no gene match: 5. Germline V CDR1 and CDR2: WSHSY, SAAADI. The CDR3 coding sequence is TGCGCCAGCAGCCGACTAGCGGGATATACAGATACGCAGTATTTT. Amino acid sequence: CASSRLAGYTDTQYF.

The gene calls are TRBV19 and TRBJ2-3, with TRBD2 matching over 15 bases. Losses at the gene ends were 7 bases for V and 11 bases for J; bases not matched to a gene: 10. Looked up from germline, CDR1 is LNHDA and CDR2 is SQIVND (reference sequence). The CDR3 consists of 15 residues. CDR3 in DNA: TGTGCCAGTACCTCAAGTGGACTAGCGGGAGGGAGGCAGTATTTT. Translating it yields CASTSSGLAGGRQYF.

This clonotype was detected once. The chain is built from TRBV20-1 and TRBJ2-3; D is unresolved. Trimming stripped 0 bases from V and 5 bases from J, with 9 bases between. The CDR3 has 13 residues. Looked up from germline, CDR1 is DFQATT and CDR2 is SNEGSKA (reference sequence). Written as DNA, the CDR3 is TGCAGTGCTAGAGATCCCTACATAGATACGCAGTATTTT. This encodes CSARDPYIDTQYF.

This clonotype was recorded a few times. The rearrangement uses TRBV21-1 and TRBJ1-2; the D call of TRBD1 is as the table states it, not checked on the DNA. TRBV21-1 is shown as a pseudogene. The CDR3 has 16 amino acids. CDR3 region: CASSKLGQGLNYGYTF. The DNA of the CDR3 is TGTGCCAGCAGCAAGCTGGGACAGGGGCTCAACTATGGCTACACCTTC.

The chain joins TRBV12-3 or TRBV12-4 to TRBJ2-5; a possible D gene is TRBD1 (6 bases). This CDR3 region has 16 residues. The ends were cut back, 2 bases at V and 5 bases at J, with 18 bases in the middle. CDR3 DNA sequence: TGTGCCAGCAGTTTAACATGGGGGCTCATTGGGGAGACCCAGTACTTC. Translating it yields CASSLTWGLIGETQYF.

This clonotype occurred a few times. V gene TRBV9 combines with J gene TRBJ2-5; perhaps TRBD2 as D (6 bases). Germline lookup yields CDR1 SGDLS and CDR2 YYNGEE. Between the trimmed V and J ends, which lost 0 bases and 2 bases, there was a span of 11 bases. This CDR3 is 15 amino acids long. The CDR3 region is CASSVGSSAQETQYF. In DNA, the CDR3 is TGTGCCAGCAGCGTAGGGTCTAGCGCGCAAGAGACCCAGTACTTC.

The CDR3 loop reads CASSEGTTCNEQFF. The DNA for the CDR3 is TGTGCCAGCAGCGAGGGGACCACCTGCAATGAGCAGTTCTTC. V is TRBV9 and J is TRBJ2-1; D assignment may be TRBD1 or TRBD2 (5 bases each). Trimming left V 3 bases short and J 6 bases short, with 13 bases between. Germline assignment: CDR1 SGDLS and CDR2 YYNGEE. This CDR3 spans 14 amino acids.